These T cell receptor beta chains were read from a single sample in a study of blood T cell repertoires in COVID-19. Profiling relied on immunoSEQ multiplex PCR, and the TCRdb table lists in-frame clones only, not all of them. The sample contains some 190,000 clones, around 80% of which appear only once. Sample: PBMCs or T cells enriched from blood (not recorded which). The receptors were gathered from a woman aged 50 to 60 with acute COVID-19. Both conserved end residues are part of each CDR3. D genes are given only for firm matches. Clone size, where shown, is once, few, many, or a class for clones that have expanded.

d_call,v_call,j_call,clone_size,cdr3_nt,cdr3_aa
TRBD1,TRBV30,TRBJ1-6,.,TGTGCCTGGGGCGGACAGGGGGGTAATTCACCCCTCCACTTT,CAWGGQGGNSPLHF
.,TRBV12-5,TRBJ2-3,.,TGTGCTAGTGGTTTGGGGCAGGGGAGCCTTGGGGCAGATACGCAGTATTTT,CASGLGQGSLGADTQYF
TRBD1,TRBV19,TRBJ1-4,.,TGTGCCAGTAGTATTCCCCCGACAGGGACCACTAATGAAAAACTGTTTTTT,CASSIPPTGTTNEKLFF
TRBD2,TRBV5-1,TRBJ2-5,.,TGCGCCAGCAGCGGCGGGACTACCGGGGGAGTGACCCAGTACTTC,CASSGGTTGGVTQYF
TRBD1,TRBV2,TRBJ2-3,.,TGTGCCAACATGAGGGACAGGAGCACAGATACGCAGTATTTT,CANMRDRSTDTQYF
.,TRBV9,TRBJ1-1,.,TGTGCCAGCAGCGTAGCCCCACTACAGGTGAGAGGGAACACTGAAGCTTTCTTT,CASSVAPLQVRGNTEAFF
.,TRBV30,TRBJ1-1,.,TGTGCCTGGAGTATGGACAGGAACACTGAAGCTTTCTTT,CAWSMDRNTEAFF
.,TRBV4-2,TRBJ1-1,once,TGTGCCAGCAGCCACCCAAACACTGAAGCTTTCTTT,CASSHPNTEAFF
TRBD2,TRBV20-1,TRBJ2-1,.,TGCAGTGCTAGTAAGGGTAGCGGGGCTAGCTCCTACAATGAGCAGTTCTTC,CSASKGSGASSYNEQFF
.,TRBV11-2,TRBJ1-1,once,TGTGCCAGCAGCTTTACAGCCCTGAACACTGAAGCTTTCTTT,CASSFTALNTEAFF
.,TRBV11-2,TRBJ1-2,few,TGTGCCAGCAGCTTAGGCGGCTATGGCTACACCTTC,CASSLGGYGYTF
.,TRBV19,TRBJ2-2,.,TGTGCCAGTAGTATAGGAAACAGGGTATCCCTTGTGGCCGGGGAGCTGTTTTTT,CASSIGNRVSLVAGELFF
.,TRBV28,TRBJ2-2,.,TGTGCCAGCAGTTTACTAGGGGTGGGCAACACCGGGGAGCTGTTTTTT,CASSLLGVGNTGELFF
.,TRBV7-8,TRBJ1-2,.,TGTGCCAGCAGCTCCCACGGCGTCGGGGGATCCACCTTC,CASSSHGVGGSTF
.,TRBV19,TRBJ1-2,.,TGTGCCAGTACCTCGTATGTAGGGGTGAATGGCTACACCTTC,CASTSYVGVNGYTF
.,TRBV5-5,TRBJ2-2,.,TGTGCCAGCAGCTTGAATGGCGGGCGGAGGACCGGGGAGCTGTTTTTT,CASSLNGGRRTGELFF
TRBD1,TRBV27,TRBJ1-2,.,TGTGCCAGCAGTCCAAAACCCAACAGGGGGTATGGCTACACCTTC,CASSPKPNRGYGYTF
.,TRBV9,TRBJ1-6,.,TGTGCCAGCAGCGTAATGGGGGCCAATTCACCCCTCCACTTT,CASSVMGANSPLHF
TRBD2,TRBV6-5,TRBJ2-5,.,TGTGCCAGCAGTTACCGCGGTGTAGCGGGGGAGACCCAGTACTTC,CASSYRGVAGETQYF
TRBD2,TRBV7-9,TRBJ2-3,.,TGTGCCAGCAGCACCAGCGGGGGGAAGACAGATACGCAGTATTTT,CASSTSGGKTDTQYF
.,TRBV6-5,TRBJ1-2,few,TGTGCCAACGGGGATAACTATGGCTACACCTTC,CANGDNYGYTF
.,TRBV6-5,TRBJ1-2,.,TGTGCCAGCAGCTACCTTGAGGGGAGGAATGGCTACACCTTC,CASSYLEGRNGYTF
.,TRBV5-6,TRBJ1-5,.,TGTGCCAGCAGCCGAGGGGGACACAGCAATCAGCCCCAGCATTTT,CASSRGGHSNQPQHF
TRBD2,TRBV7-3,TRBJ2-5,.,TGTGCCAGCAGCTTAAACCCAGCGGGGGGCGGGGAGACCCAGTACTTC,CASSLNPAGGGETQYF
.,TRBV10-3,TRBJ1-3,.,TGTGCCACACAGGGCCTCTCTGGAAACACCATATATTTT,CATQGLSGNTIYF
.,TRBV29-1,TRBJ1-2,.,TGCAGCGCCTTGGAGGACAGCCTCTATGGCTACACCTTC,CSALEDSLYGYTF
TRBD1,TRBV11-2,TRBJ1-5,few,TGTGCCAGCAGCTTAGCAGGGGGCGGCAATCAGCCCCAGCATTTT,CASSLAGGGNQPQHF
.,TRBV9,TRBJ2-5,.,TGTGCCAGCAGCGTAGCTAGCGCCCAAGAGACCCAGTACTTC,CASSVASAQETQYF
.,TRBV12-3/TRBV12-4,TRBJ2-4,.,TGTGCCAGCAGCGGGTGGGCCAAAAACATTCAGTACTTC,CASSGWAKNIQYF
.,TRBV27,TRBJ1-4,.,TGTGCCAGCAGTTTCCCGGGAAATGAAAAACTGTTTTTT,CASSFPGNEKLFF
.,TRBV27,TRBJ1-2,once,TGTGCCAGCAGTCTAGACAGGTACTATGGCTACACCTTC,CASSLDRYYGYTF
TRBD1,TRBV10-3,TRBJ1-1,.,TGTGCCATCAGTGGCAGGTATCAGGGGGCGAGGAACACTGAAGCTTTCTTT,CAISGRYQGARNTEAFF
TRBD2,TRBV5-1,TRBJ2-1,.,TGCGCCAGCAGCTGGGAGGGTCACAATGAGCAGTTCTTC,CASSWEGHNEQFF
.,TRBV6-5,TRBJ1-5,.,TGTGCCAGCAGTTACGTGGGCCCTAATCAGCCCCAGCATTTT,CASSYVGPNQPQHF
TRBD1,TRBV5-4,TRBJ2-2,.,TGTGCCAGCAGCTCCACCGGGACAGGAGCGAACACCGGGGAGCTGTTTTTT,CASSSTGTGANTGELFF
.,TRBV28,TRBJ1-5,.,TGTGCCAGCAGCGAAGGGGGGGCTCGAAGCAATCAGCCCCAGCATTTT,CASSEGGARSNQPQHF
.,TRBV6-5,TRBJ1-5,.,TGTGCCAGCAGGCGCGGGGCAGCTAGCAATCAGCCCCAGCATTTT,CASRRGAASNQPQHF
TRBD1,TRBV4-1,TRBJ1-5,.,TGCGCCAGCAGCCAAGATCGGGGACAGGGTCAGCCCCAGCATTTT,CASSQDRGQGQPQHF
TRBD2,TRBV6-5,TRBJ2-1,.,TGTGCCAGCAGCCCGACTAGCGGGGGGACCAATGAGCAGTTCTTC,CASSPTSGGTNEQFF
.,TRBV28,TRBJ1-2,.,TGTGCCAGCAGAAGAGAGTATGGCTACACCTTC,CASRREYGYTF
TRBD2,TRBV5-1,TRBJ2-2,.,TGCGCCAGCAGCTTGGTTCTAGCGGGGCGCACCGGGGAGCTGTTTTTT,CASSLVLAGRTGELFF
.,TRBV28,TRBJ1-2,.,TGTGCCAGCAGCCGTGGAGCGGCCGGAGGGTATGGCTACACCTTC,CASSRGAAGGYGYTF